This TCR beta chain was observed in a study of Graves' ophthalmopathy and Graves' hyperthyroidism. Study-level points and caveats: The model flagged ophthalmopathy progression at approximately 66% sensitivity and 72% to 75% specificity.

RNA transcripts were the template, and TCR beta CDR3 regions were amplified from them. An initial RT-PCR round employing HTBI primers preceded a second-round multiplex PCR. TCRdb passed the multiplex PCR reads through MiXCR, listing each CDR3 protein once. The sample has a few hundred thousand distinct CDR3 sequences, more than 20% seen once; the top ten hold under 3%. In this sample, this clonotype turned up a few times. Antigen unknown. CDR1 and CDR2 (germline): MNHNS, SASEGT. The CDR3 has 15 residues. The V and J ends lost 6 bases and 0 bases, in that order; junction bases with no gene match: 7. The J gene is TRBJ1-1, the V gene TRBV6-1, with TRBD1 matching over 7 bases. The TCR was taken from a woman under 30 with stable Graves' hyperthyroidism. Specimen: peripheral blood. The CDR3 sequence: CASSPWTGMNTEAFF. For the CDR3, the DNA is TGTGCCAGCAGCCCCTGGACAGGAATGAACACTGAAGCTTTCTTT.